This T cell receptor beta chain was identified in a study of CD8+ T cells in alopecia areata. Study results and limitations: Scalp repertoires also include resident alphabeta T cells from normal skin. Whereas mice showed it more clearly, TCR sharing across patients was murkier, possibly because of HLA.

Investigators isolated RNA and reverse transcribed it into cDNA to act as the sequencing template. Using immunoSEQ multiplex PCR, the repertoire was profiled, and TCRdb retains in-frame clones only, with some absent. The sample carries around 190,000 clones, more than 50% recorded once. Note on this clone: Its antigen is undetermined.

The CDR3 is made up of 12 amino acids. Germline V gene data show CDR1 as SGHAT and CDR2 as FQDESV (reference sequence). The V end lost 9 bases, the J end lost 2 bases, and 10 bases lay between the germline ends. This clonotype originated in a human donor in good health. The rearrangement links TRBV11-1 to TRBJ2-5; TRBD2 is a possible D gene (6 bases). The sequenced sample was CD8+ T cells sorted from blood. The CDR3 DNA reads TGTGCCAGTCGGGGGATACAAGAGACCCAGTACTTC. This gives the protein CASRGIQETQYF.